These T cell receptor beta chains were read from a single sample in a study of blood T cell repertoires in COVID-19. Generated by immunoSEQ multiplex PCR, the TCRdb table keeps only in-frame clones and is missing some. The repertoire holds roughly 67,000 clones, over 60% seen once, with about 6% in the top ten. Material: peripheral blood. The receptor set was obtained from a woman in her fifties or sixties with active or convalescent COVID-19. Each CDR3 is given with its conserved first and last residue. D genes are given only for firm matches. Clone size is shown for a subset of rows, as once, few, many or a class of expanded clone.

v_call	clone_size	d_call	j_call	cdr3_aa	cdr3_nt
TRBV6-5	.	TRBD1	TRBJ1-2	CAGSRGSFYGYTF	TGTGCCGGAAGCAGGGGGTCCTTCTATGGCTACACCTTC
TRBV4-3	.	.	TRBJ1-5	CASSLEGGNQPQHF	TGCGCCAGCAGCCTAGAAGGGGGCAATCAGCCCCAGCATTTT
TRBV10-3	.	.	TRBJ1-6	CAISESGAGSPLHF	TGTGCCATCAGTGAGTCGGGGGCTGGTTCACCCCTCCACTTT
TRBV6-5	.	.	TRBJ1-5	CASSDGGSPGQPQHF	TGTGCCAGCAGCGACGGGGGGTCCCCGGGGCAGCCCCAGCATTTT
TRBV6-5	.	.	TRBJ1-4	CASRPNSGNEKLFF	TGTGCCAGCAGACCTAACAGTGGTAATGAAAAACTGTTTTTT
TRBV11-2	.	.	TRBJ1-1	CASKNRDTRRWGAFF	TGTGCCAGCAAAAACCGGGACACAAGGCGTTGGGGGGCTTTCTTT
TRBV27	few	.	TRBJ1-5	CASSAWGGSNQPQHF	TGTGCCAGCAGTGCTTGGGGGGGGAGCAATCAGCCCCAGCATTTT
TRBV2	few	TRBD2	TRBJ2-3	CASNGGSGTDTQYF	TGTGCCAGCAACGGCGGGAGTGGCACAGATACGCAGTATTTT
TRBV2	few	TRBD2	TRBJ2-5	CASSEAGLAGVGETQYF	TGTGCCAGCAGTGAAGCTGGGCTAGCGGGAGTAGGAGAGACCCAGTACTTC
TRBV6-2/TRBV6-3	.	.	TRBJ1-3	CASSSASTRPGNTIYF	TGTGCCAGCAGTTCCGCATCGACGCGGCCTGGAAACACCATATATTTT
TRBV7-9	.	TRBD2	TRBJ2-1	CASSWGLAEYNEQFF	TGTGCCAGCTCTTGGGGACTAGCCGAATACAATGAGCAGTTCTTC
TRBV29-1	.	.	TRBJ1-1	CSVEAATNGRAFF	TGCAGCGTTGAAGCGGCCACCAACGGGAGGGCTTTCTTT
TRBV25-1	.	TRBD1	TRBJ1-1	CASSELGDRGSGTEAFF	TGTGCCAGCAGTGAATTAGGTGACAGGGGGTCGGGCACTGAAGCTTTCTTT
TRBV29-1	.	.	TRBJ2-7	CSVDMCPDSYEQYF	TGCAGCGTTGATATGTGTCCAGATTCATACGAGCAGTACTTC
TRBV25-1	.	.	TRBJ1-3	CASLGGYSGNTIYF	TGTGCCAGCCTCGGCGGGTACTCTGGAAACACCATATATTTT
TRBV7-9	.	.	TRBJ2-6	CASSLAGTGANVLTF	TGTGCCAGCAGCTTAGCCGGGACTGGGGCCAACGTCCTGACTTTC
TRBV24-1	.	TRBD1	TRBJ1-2	CATSDSQGVRNYGYTF	TGTGCCACCAGTGATTCCCAGGGGGTACGAAACTATGGCTACACCTTC
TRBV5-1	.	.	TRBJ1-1	CASSGGGLFAEAFF	TGCGCCAGCAGCGGCGGCGGGCTGTTCGCTGAAGCTTTCTTT
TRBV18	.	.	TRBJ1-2	CASSPPSRDTRNYGYTF	TGTGCCAGCTCACCACCAAGCCGAGACACGAGAAACTATGGCTACACCTTC
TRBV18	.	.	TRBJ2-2	CASSPLRNTGELFF	TGTGCCAGCTCACCCCTCCGGAACACCGGGGAGCTGTTTTTT
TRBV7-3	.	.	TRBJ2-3	CASSLSTGGADTQYF	TGTGCCAGCAGCTTAAGCACCGGGGGAGCAGATACGCAGTATTTT
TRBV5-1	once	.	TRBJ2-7	CASSSWGLPNEQYF	TGCGCCAGCAGCTCCTGGGGCCTTCCGAACGAGCAGTACTTC
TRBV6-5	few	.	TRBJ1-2	CASSKWDKNYGYTF	TGTGCCAGCAGCAAATGGGACAAGAACTATGGCTACACCTTC
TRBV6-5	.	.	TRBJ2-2	CATRREWNTGELFF	TGTGCCACCCGGAGGGAGTGGAACACCGGGGAGCTGTTTTTT
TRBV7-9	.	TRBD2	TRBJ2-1	CASSLGYGTSGTSYNEQFF	TGTGCCAGCAGCTTAGGTTATGGGACTAGCGGGACCTCTTACAATGAGCAGTTCTTC
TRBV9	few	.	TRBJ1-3	CASQSGRNTIYF	TGTGCCAGCCAAAGTGGGAGGAACACCATATATTTT
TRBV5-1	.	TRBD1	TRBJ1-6	CASSWTGTDNSPLHF	TGCGCCAGCAGCTGGACCGGGACAGATAATTCACCCCTCCACTTT
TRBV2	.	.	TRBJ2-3	CASNVDRYTDTQYF	TGTGCCAGCAACGTCGACAGATACACAGATACGCAGTATTTT
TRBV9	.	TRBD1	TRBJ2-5	CASSVGQGQETQYF	TGTGCCAGCAGCGTAGGACAGGGCCAAGAGACCCAGTACTTC
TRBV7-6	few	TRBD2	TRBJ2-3	CASSFSGPTDTQYF	TGTGCCAGCAGCTTTAGCGGGCCCACAGATACGCAGTATTTT
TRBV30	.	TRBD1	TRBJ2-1	CAWSVKGTGDEQFF	TGTGCCTGGAGTGTAAAAGGGACAGGGGATGAGCAGTTCTTC
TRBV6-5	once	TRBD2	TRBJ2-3	CASSSAAGGPADTQYF	TGTGCCAGCAGTTCCGCTGCGGGAGGGCCGGCAGATACGCAGTATTTT